The rows below give T cell receptor beta chains drawn from one sample of a study of T cell responses to AZD1222 COVID-19 vaccine. TCRdb keeps only in-frame clones here, not all; method: immunoSEQ multiplex PCR. The data show over 95,000 clones, 91% seen once. This specimen was peripheral blood, taken 28 days after the second AZD1222 dose. Source of these receptors: an adult who received the AZD1222 COVID-19 vaccine. The CDR3 runs from the conserved cysteine through the conserved F or W. The D gene is left open where the match is weak. Expanded clones get a size class; other rows say once, few or many, or leave the size out.

CDR3 length: 15
D gene: NA
V gene: TRBV7-2
J gene: TRBJ1-2
clone size: NA
CDR3 DNA: TGTGCCAGCAGCAAGGGGGGGCGGAGGAACTATGGCTACACCTTC
CDR3 protein: CASSKGGRRNYGYTF

CDR3 length: 13
D gene: NA
V gene: TRBV5-1
J gene: TRBJ2-7
clone size: NA
CDR3 DNA: TGCGCCAGCGGCGAGCAGGGTATTGGGGAGCAGTACTTC
CDR3 protein: CASGEQGIGEQYF

CDR3 length: 15
D gene: NA
V gene: TRBV6-6
J gene: TRBJ2-7
clone size: NA
CDR3 DNA: TGTGCCAGCAGTTACTCCACCCGCCTGGGAGCCGAGCAGTACTTC
CDR3 protein: CASSYSTRLGAEQYF

CDR3 length: 14
D gene: NA
V gene: TRBV7-2
J gene: TRBJ2-5
clone size: NA
CDR3 DNA: TGTGCCAGCAGCTGGGCGGGTTCTCAGGAGACCCAGTACTTC
CDR3 protein: CASSWAGSQETQYF

CDR3 length: 16
D gene: NA
V gene: TRBV5-1
J gene: TRBJ1-3
clone size: NA
CDR3 DNA: TGCGCCAGCAGCTTGGATTGGGGAGCCTCTGGAAACACCATATATTTT
CDR3 protein: CASSLDWGASGNTIYF

CDR3 length: 18
D gene: TRBD2
V gene: TRBV11-2
J gene: TRBJ2-2
clone size: NA
CDR3 DNA: TGTGCCAGCAGCGGACAGGGGACTAGCGGGAGTTTTACCGGGGAGCTGTTTTTT
CDR3 protein: CASSGQGTSGSFTGELFF

CDR3 length: 15
D gene: NA
V gene: TRBV18
J gene: TRBJ2-7
clone size: NA
CDR3 DNA: TGTGCCAGCTCACCAGGGTGGGCTAGCGAAGGGGAGCAGTACTTC
CDR3 protein: CASSPGWASEGEQYF

CDR3 length: 12
D gene: NA
V gene: TRBV28
J gene: TRBJ1-2
clone size: NA
CDR3 DNA: TGTGCCAGCAGGAAACAGGGCTATGGCTACACCTTC
CDR3 protein: CASRKQGYGYTF

CDR3 length: 16
D gene: NA
V gene: TRBV6-2/TRBV6-3
J gene: TRBJ2-1
clone size: once
CDR3 DNA: TGTGTCAGCAGTTACTCGCTAGGGAGGAGTGGCAATGAGCAGTTCTTC
CDR3 protein: CVSSYSLGRSGNEQFF

CDR3 length: 15
D gene: NA
V gene: TRBV9
J gene: TRBJ2-3
clone size: NA
CDR3 DNA: TGTGCCAGTACCCCCCACGGGGCCAGCACAGATACGCAGTATTTT
CDR3 protein: CASTPHGASTDTQYF

CDR3 length: 13
D gene: NA
V gene: TRBV7-2
J gene: TRBJ2-1
clone size: NA
CDR3 DNA: TGTGCCAGCAGCGTGGACAGTTACAATGAGCAGTTCTTC
CDR3 protein: CASSVDSYNEQFF

CDR3 length: 16
D gene: TRBD2
V gene: TRBV9
J gene: TRBJ2-1
clone size: NA
CDR3 DNA: TGTGCCAGCAGCGTAGCAGGCGCTAGCGGGGGGAATGAGCAGTTCTTC
CDR3 protein: CASSVAGASGGNEQFF

CDR3 length: 12
D gene: NA
V gene: TRBV24-1
J gene: TRBJ1-4
clone size: NA
CDR3 DNA: TGTGCCACCAGTGATTTTGGTGAAAAACTGTTTTTT
CDR3 protein: CATSDFGEKLFF

CDR3 length: 13
D gene: NA
V gene: TRBV7-8
J gene: TRBJ2-3
clone size: NA
CDR3 DNA: TGTGCCAGCAGCTCCGGGGGCACAGATACGCAGTATTTT
CDR3 protein: CASSSGGTDTQYF

CDR3 length: 16
D gene: TRBD2
V gene: TRBV9
J gene: TRBJ2-1
clone size: NA
CDR3 DNA: TGTGCCAGCAGCCCTTGGGCGGGAGGATCCTACAATGAGCAGTTCTTC
CDR3 protein: CASSPWAGGSYNEQFF

CDR3 length: 13
D gene: TRBD1
V gene: TRBV10-2
J gene: TRBJ2-7
clone size: once
CDR3 DNA: TGCGCCAGCACGGACAGGTGGTCCTACGAGCAGTACTTC
CDR3 protein: CASTDRWSYEQYF

CDR3 length: 14
D gene: NA
V gene: TRBV28
J gene: TRBJ2-2
clone size: once
CDR3 DNA: TGTGCCAGCTTGGGTGGACCCCACACCGGGGAGCTGTTTTTT
CDR3 protein: CASLGGPHTGELFF

CDR3 length: 13
D gene: NA
V gene: TRBV7-2
J gene: TRBJ2-7
clone size: NA
CDR3 DNA: TGTGCCAGCAGCTTAGCGGGAGGCTACGAGCAGTACTTC
CDR3 protein: CASSLAGGYEQYF

CDR3 length: 18
D gene: TRBD2
V gene: TRBV7-2
J gene: TRBJ2-2
clone size: NA
CDR3 DNA: TGTGCCAGCAGCTTAGACCCGTCCGGGACTAGCGGGACCGGGGAGCTGTTTTTT
CDR3 protein: CASSLDPSGTSGTGELFF

CDR3 length: 12
D gene: NA
V gene: TRBV7-9
J gene: TRBJ1-5
clone size: NA
CDR3 DNA: TGTGCCAGCAGCTTTACGAATCAGCCCCAGCATTTT
CDR3 protein: CASSFTNQPQHF